The 11 T cell receptor beta chains below come from one sample, sequenced in a study of T cell changes during pregnancy in multiple sclerosis. Libraries were prepared by immunoSEQ multiplex PCR; TCRdb keeps only in-frame clonotypes and omits some of them. The data hold around 30,000 clones, with 89% observed a single time. The sample consisted of CD4+ T cells from peripheral blood mononuclear cells, taken in the second trimester of pregnancy. These TCRs come from a female donor with multiple sclerosis, enrolled in a pregnancy study.

J is TRBJ1-6 and V is TRBV6-4, with a possible D match to TRBD1 (5 bases). Trimming took off 3 bases at V and 8 bases at J, with 11 bases between the two ends. Germline V gene data show CDR1 as MRHNA and CDR2 as SNTAGT. The CDR3 sequence is 14 residues long. The CDR3 reads CASSEEGWDSPLHF. As DNA, the CDR3 is TGTGCCAGCAGTGAGGAGGGGTGGGATTCACCCCTCCACTTT.

The chain recombines TRBV25-1 with TRBJ2-5; maybe TRBD2 (5 bases). V lost 6 bases, J lost 2 bases, and 19 bases lay in between. Germline CDR1 MGHDK, CDR2 SYGVNS. This CDR3 has 16 amino acids. The CDR3 spells CASSTTIGWRQETQYF. CDR3 DNA: TGTGCCAGCAGCACCACCATAGGGTGGAGGCAAGAGACCCAGTACTTC.

This clone has more than one count but fewer than ten. The chain carries TRBV7-9 and TRBJ1-6; D is uncertain. Germline V gene sequence: CDR1 SEHNR, CDR2 FQNEAQ (reference sequence). V was pared by 2 bases and J by 9 bases, with 11 bases between. The CDR3 spans 14 residues. The CDR3 is CASSLREEGSPLHF. CDR3 nucleotides: TGTGCCAGCAGCTTACGAGAAGAGGGTTCACCCCTCCACTTT. Variable domain in full (rest from reference TRBV7-9 and TRBJ1-6): DTGVSQNPRHKITKRGQNVTFRCDPISEHNRLYWYRQTLGQGPEFLTYFQNEAQLEKSRLLSDRFSAERPKGSFSTLEIQRTEQGDSAMYLCASSLREEGSPLHFGNGTRLTVT.

J is TRBJ2-3 and V is TRBV7-9; perhaps TRBD2 as D (6 bases). Germline V gene sequence: CDR1 SEHNR, CDR2 FQNEAQ (reference sequence). The ends were cut back, 1 base at V and 0 bases at J, with 11 bases in the middle. This CDR3 has 16 residues. The chain's CDR3 is CASSLVWGESTDTQYF. CDR3 DNA sequence: TGTGCCAGCAGCTTAGTATGGGGGGAGAGCACAGATACGCAGTATTTT.

V is TRBV7-2 and J is TRBJ1-6, with D perhaps TRBD1 (6 bases). Germline V CDR1 and CDR2: SGHTA, FQGNSA. V lost 5 bases and J 11 bases, leaving 13 bases between the germline ends. CDR3 length: 13 amino acids. The CDR3 loop is CASSQGQYPPLHF. The CDR3 coding sequence is TGTGCCAGCAGCCAAGGACAGTATCCACCCCTCCACTTT. Variable domain in full (rest from reference TRBV7-2 and TRBJ1-6): GAGVSQSPSNKVTEKGKDVELRCDPISGHTALYWYRQSLGQGLEFLIYFQGNSAPDKSGLPSDRFSAERTGGSVSTLTIQRTQQEDSAVYLCASSQGQYPPLHFGNGTRLTVT.

V usage is TRBV10-1 and J usage is TRBJ2-3; D is perhaps TRBD2 (6 bases). This CDR3 comprises 16 residues. With 8 bases removed from V and 6 bases from J, the gap between germline ends came to 24 bases. Germline CDR1 is WNHNN and CDR2 is SYGVQD (reference sequence). In DNA, the CDR3 is TGCGCCAGCGGAACGGGGGTGCCGGGTCTACGTGATACGCAGTATTTT. This codes for CASGTGVPGLRDTQYF.

This chain uses TRBV11-2 with TRBJ2-7; D remains unclear. Trimming pared 2 bases from V and 0 bases from J, leaving 11 bases between. This CDR3 is 15 amino acids long. Germline CDR1 SGHAT, CDR2 FQNNGV. The CDR3 region has the DNA TGTGCCAGCAGCTTAACGGCAGGCGTCTCCTACGAGCAGTACTTC. This codes for CASSLTAGVSYEQYF.

The chain has TRBV30 and TRBJ1-3; tentative D call: TRBD1 (5 bases). This CDR3 has 14 amino acids. Looked up from germline, CDR1 is GTSNPN and CDR2 is SVGIG (reference sequence). The V gene lost 5 bases and the J gene lost 0 bases, with 11 bases spanning the gap. As DNA, the CDR3 is TGTGCCTGGTCTAAGGGGTTCTCTGGAAACACCATATATTTT. Translation gives CAWSKGFSGNTIYF.

This chain connects TRBV7-9 to TRBJ1-3; tentatively, D is TRBD1 (5 bases). V was pared by 4 bases and J by 4 bases, with 11 bases between. Looked up from germline, CDR1 is SEHNR and CDR2 is FQNEAQ (reference sequence). The length of the CDR3 is 14 residues. The CDR3 coding sequence is TGTGCCAGCAGCTCAGGACAATTCGGAAACACCATATATTTT. Translating it yields CASSSGQFGNTIYF.

This sequence joins TRBV11-2 and TRBJ1-2; tentative D call: TRBD1 (5 bases). Germline lookup yields CDR1 SGHAT and CDR2 FQNNGV. Trimming removed 4 bases at V and 8 bases at J, with 20 bases between. This CDR3 is built from 15 residues. As DNA, the CDR3 is TGTGCCAGCAGCTCAACAAGACACCCGCGGGGCGGCTACACCTTC. Translation: CASSSTRHPRGGYTF.

The chain couples TRBV28 to TRBJ2-3; TRBD1 agrees at 7 bases. V was clipped by 6 bases and J by 0 bases; unmatched bases: 6. Germline CDR1 reads MDHEN; CDR2 reads SYDVKM. This CDR3 has 15 amino acids. CDR3 DNA sequence: TGTGCCAGCAGGGAACAGGGGTTTAGCACAGATACGCAGTATTTT. Amino acid sequence: CASREQGFSTDTQYF.